The sample holds a few counts of the clone carrying this T cell receptor beta chain. With 6 bases clipped from V and 6 bases from J, the junction kept 11 bases outside the gene matches. Germline loops: CDR1 SNHLY, CDR2 FYNNEI. The CDR3 is made up of 15 amino acids. The source of the sample is a study of human T cells and chemical hapten exposure. Each CDR3 protein is one row after TCRdb ran MiXCR on the RACE reads. This sample has under 300,000 distinct CDR3 sequences, with around 7% found just once. Stated time point: pre-sensitization, week 0. Specified treatment: therapeutic diphenylcyclopropenone sensitization with weekly scalp DPC.

Sequenced material: whole blood, taken in connection with sensitization to the hapten diphenylcyclopropenone (DPC). This receptor was obtained from a man aged 18 to 30 with alopecia areata. Some clones in this sample may be carry-over from other donors' samples. The V gene is TRBV2, the J gene TRBJ2-3, with TRBD1 identical over 8 bases. CDR3 nucleotide sequence: TGTGCCAGCAGCCCTGACAGGGGAGGTCTGGATACGCAGTATTTT. This encodes CASSPDRGGLDTQYF.